Ten or more counts support the clone carrying this T cell receptor beta chain. Researchers prepared the TCRbeta library using unique molecular identifiers, the study reports. TCRdb used MiXCR to reprocess the PCR reads, holding one entry per CDR3 protein. The sample has some 530,000 distinct CDR3 sequences, around an eighth seen once. Germline-derived CDR1 and CDR2 are SGHTA and FQGNSA. With V trimmed by 0 bases and J by 3 bases, 6 bases remained unmatched. This CDR3 is built from 17 residues. The data are from a study of T-cell reconstitution after alpha-beta-depleted transplantation in children. The rearrangement links TRBV7-2 to TRBJ2-3; 10 bases align to TRBD2. The source material was PBMCs from the stem cell graft donor, sampled from the stem cell graft. The receptor was isolated from a human donor who donated a stem cell graft to a child with combined immunodeficiency. The DNA for the CDR3 is TGTGCCAGCAGCTTAGCGGTAGCGGGGGGACCAACAGATACGCAGTATTTT. Protein sequence: CASSLAVAGGPTDTQYF.